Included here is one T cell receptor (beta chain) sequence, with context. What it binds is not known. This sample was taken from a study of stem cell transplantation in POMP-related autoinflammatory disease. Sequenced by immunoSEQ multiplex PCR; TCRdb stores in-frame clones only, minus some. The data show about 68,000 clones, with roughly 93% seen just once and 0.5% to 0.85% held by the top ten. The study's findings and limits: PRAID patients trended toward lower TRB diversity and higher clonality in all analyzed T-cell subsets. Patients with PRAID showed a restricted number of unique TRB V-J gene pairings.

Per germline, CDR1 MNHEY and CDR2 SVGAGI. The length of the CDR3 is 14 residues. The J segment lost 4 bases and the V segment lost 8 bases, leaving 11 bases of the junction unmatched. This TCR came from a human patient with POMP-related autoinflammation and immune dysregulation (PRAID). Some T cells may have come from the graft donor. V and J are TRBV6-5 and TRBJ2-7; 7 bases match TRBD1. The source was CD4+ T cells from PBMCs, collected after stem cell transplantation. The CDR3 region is CASGQVFARYEQYF. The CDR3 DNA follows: TGTGCCAGCGGACAGGTCTTCGCACGATACGAGCAGTACTTC.